What follows are 3 T cell receptor beta chains derived from one specimen sequenced in a study of blood T cell repertoires in COVID-19. Some clones are missing from TCRdb's copy, which holds only in-frame ones; the method was immunoSEQ multiplex PCR. Of over 250,000 clones in the sample, roughly 80% are singletons; the top ten hold around 10%. The sequenced material came from peripheral blood. The receptors shown here come from a woman in her forties or fifties who had recovered from COVID-19.

The chain recombines TRBV4-1 with TRBJ2-2; 10 bases are a match to TRBD2. V shed 0 bases, J shed 0 bases, and the junction held 7 bases outside the gene matches. In germline, CDR1 is MGHRA, CDR2 YSYEKL. CDR3 length: 19 amino acids. CDR3 sequence (DNA): TGCGCCAGCAGCCAAGATTGGCTAGCGGGGGCCCCGAACACCGGGGAGCTGTTTTTT. Translated: CASSQDWLAGAPNTGELFF.

V usage is TRBV7-9 and J usage is TRBJ2-3, with D perhaps TRBD2 (6 bases). V dropped 5 bases and J dropped 3 bases, with 21 bases sitting between them. Germline values: CDR1 SEHNR, CDR2 FQNEAQ (reference sequence). The CDR3 is made up of 17 amino acids. The CDR3 region is CASSPKTRGLGTDTQYF. In DNA form, the CDR3 reads TGTGCCAGCAGCCCAAAGACCCGGGGGTTGGGGACAGATACGCAGTATTTT.

The sample holds one count of this clone. V usage is TRBV5-1 and J usage is TRBJ2-3; 11 positions match TRBD1. Trimming at V came to 4 bases and at J to 2 bases, leaving 3 bases not matched to a gene. The germline gives CDR1 SGHRS, CDR2 YFSETQ. CDR3 length: 15 amino acids. The DNA for the CDR3 is TGCGCCAGCAGCACCGGACAGGGGGCCACAGATACGCAGTATTTT. Its translation is CASSTGQGATDTQYF.